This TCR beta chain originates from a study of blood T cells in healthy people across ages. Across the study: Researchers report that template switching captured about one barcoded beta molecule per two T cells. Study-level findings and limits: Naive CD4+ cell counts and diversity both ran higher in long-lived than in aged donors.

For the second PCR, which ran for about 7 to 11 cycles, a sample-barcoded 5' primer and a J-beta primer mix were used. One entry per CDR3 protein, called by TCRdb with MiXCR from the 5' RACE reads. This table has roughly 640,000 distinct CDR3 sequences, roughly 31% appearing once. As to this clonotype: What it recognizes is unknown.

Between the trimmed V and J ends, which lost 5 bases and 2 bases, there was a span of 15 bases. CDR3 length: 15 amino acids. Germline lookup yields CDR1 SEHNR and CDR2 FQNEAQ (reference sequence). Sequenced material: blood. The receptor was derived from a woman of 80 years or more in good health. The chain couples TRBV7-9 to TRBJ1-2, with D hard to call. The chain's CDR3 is CASSPYAATNYGYTF. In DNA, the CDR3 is TGTGCCAGCAGCCCATATGCTGCTACAAACTATGGCTACACCTTC.